This T cell receptor (beta chain) was captured by sequencing in a study of blood T cell repertoires in COVID-19. V lost 5 bases, J lost 1 base, and 4 bases lay in between. Germline V gives CDR1 SGHKS, CDR2 YYEKEE (reference sequence). CDR3 length: 11 amino acids. Sequenced by immunoSEQ multiplex PCR; TCRdb stores in-frame clones only, minus some. This table has 70,000 to 90,000 clones, about 88% appearing once. Sequenced material: peripheral blood. V and J are TRBV5-5 and TRBJ2-7, with unresolved D. This TCR derives from a human donor in a cohort sampled during active COVID-19. CDR3 sequence: CASSYSYEQYF. The CDR3 DNA is TGTGCCAGCAGTTATTCCTACGAGCAGTACTTC. The whole variable domain, filled in from reference TRBV5-5 and TRBJ2-7, reads DAGVTQSPTHLIKTRGQQVTLRCSPISGHKSVSWYQQVLGQGPQFIFQYYEKEERGRGNFPDRFSARQFPNYSSELNVNALLLGDSALYLCASSYSYEQYFGPGTRLTVT.